Each of the 10 T cell receptor beta chains below was sequenced from the same sample in a study of blood T cell repertoires in COVID-19. Sequenced by immunoSEQ multiplex PCR; TCRdb stores in-frame clones only, minus some. The sample consists of under 450,000 clones, more than 70% of them appearing once. The sample comprised PBMCs or T cells enriched from blood (not recorded which). The receptors come from a man under 40 who had recovered from COVID-19.

On this clone itself: The sample holds other DNA sequences that translate to the same CDR3. The rearrangement uses TRBV30 and TRBJ1-2; 8 positions match TRBD1. The CDR3 consists of 13 residues. V was pared by 0 bases and J by 3 bases, with 0 bases of the junction left unmatched. In germline, CDR1 is GTSNPN, CDR2 SVGIG (reference sequence). Here the CDR3 reads CAWSVQGDYGYTF. As DNA, the CDR3 is TGTGCCTGGAGTGTACAGGGGGACTATGGCTACACCTTC.

There are a few counts of this clone. The chain is built from TRBV18 and TRBJ1-4; tentatively, D is TRBD1 (6 bases). The CDR3 is 16 amino acids. V lost 5 bases and J lost 0, with 13 bases in between. CDR1 and CDR2 from the germline V gene are KGHSH and LQKENI. The CDR3 bases are TGTGCCAGCTCAGCAAATACAGGGTCAACTAATGAAAAACTGTTTTTT. It codes for CASSANTGSTNEKLFF.

The gene calls are TRBV18 and TRBJ2-7; TRBD2 is a possible D gene (5 bases). The V gene lost 3 bases and the J gene lost 1 base, with 7 bases spanning the gap. The germline gives CDR1 KGHSH, CDR2 LQKENI. The CDR3 has 13 residues. The CDR3: CASSPRGSYEQYF. DNA of the CDR3: TGTGCCAGCTCACCGCGCGGGTCCTACGAGCAGTACTTC.

The rearrangement links TRBV7-8 to TRBJ2-3; possible D gene TRBD2, 5 bases. This CDR3 comprises 14 residues. V dropped 5 bases and J dropped 4 bases, with 13 bases sitting between them. In germline, CDR1 is SGHVS, CDR2 FQNEAQ. The CDR3 DNA reads TGTGCCAGCAGCCGTCGGGATGATTCAGATACGCAGTATTTT. This encodes CASSRRDDSDTQYF. Variable domain in full (rest from reference TRBV7-8 and TRBJ2-3): GAGVSQSPRYKVAKRGQDVALRCDPISGHVSLFWYQQALGQGPEFLTYFQNEAQLDKSGLPSDRFFAERPEGSVSTLKIQRTQQEDSAVYLCASSRRDDSDTQYFGPGTRLTVL.

This clone was seen once. The J gene is TRBJ2-1, the V gene TRBV13, with TRBD1 matching 11 bases. The V gene's germline CDR1 is PRHDT and CDR2 FYEKMQ (reference sequence). The CDR3 loop spans 13 amino acids. Trimming removed 3 bases from V and 10 bases from J; junction bases left unmatched: 2. The CDR3 nucleotides are TGTGCCAGCAGCTTGGGGACAGGGGGAGAGCAGTTCTTC. As protein: CASSLGTGGEQFF.

The CDR3 here is CASSAPGSGANVLTF. The CDR3 nucleotides read TGCGCCAGCAGTGCACCAGGGTCTGGGGCCAACGTCCTGACTTTC. The chain combines TRBV10-2 with TRBJ2-6; the D gene is possibly TRBD1 (5 bases). V was trimmed by 4 bases and J by 1 base, leaving 8 bases between them. The germline gives CDR1 WSHSY, CDR2 SAAADI. The CDR3 is made up of 15 amino acids.

This rearrangement joins TRBV7-9 to TRBJ1-1; 7 nucleotides match TRBD1. The CDR3 is 14 residues long. The trim removed 4 bases at V and 4 bases at J, leaving 6 bases unmatched. From germline, CDR1 is SEHNR and CDR2 FQNEAQ (reference sequence). CDR3 loop: CASSSQTGFTEAFF. The DNA for the CDR3 is TGTGCCAGCAGCTCCCAGACAGGGTTCACTGAAGCTTTCTTT.

The gene calls are TRBV6-5 and TRBJ1-1; D is perhaps TRBD1 (5 bases). V lost 4 bases to trimming and J lost 6 bases, with 9 bases between them. The CDR3 loop spans 12 amino acids. CDR1 is MNHEY and CDR2 is SVGAGI in the germline V gene. The CDR3 DNA follows: TGTGCCAGCAGTTCCACGACAGCTGAAGCTTTCTTT. It specifies CASSSTTAEAFF.

The rearrangement uses TRBV30 and TRBJ2-1; 13 bases are a match to TRBD2. J was trimmed by 0 bases and V by 3 bases; bases with no gene match: 5. This CDR3 is built from 17 residues. The V gene's germline CDR1 is GTSNPN and CDR2 SVGIG (reference sequence). The CDR3 sequence: CAWRGLAGMSSYNEQFF. CDR3 bases: TGTGCCTGGAGGGGACTAGCGGGGATGAGCTCCTACAATGAGCAGTTCTTC.

The chain carries TRBV19 and TRBJ2-1; D might be TRBD1 (6 bases). V was trimmed by 1 base and J by 3 bases, leaving 10 bases between them. CDR1 and CDR2 (germline): LNHDA, SQIVND (reference sequence). This CDR3 is built from 15 residues. The CDR3 loop is CASSIGGLLYNEQFF. DNA of the CDR3: TGTGCCAGTAGTATAGGGGGGCTCCTCTACAATGAGCAGTTCTTC.